The rows below give T cell receptor beta chains drawn from one sample of a study of identical twins. MiXCR was run by TCRdb on the 5' RACE reads, yielding one entry per CDR3 protein. Found here are about 300,000 distinct CDR3 sequences, approximately 13% of them singletons; the top ten hold 6% to 9%. This sample also belongs to another study, concerning yellow fever vaccine responses in identical twins.

Material: CD8+ T cells sorted from blood. The receptor set was obtained from a woman between 18 and 29 years old in good health. Both conserved end residues are part of each CDR3. D genes are given only for firm matches. Only some rows state a clone size, as once, few, many or a class for expanded clones.

j_gene: TRBJ2-1; v_gene: TRBV4-1; d_gene: TRBD2; abundance: NA; CDR3aa: CASSQVLAGFYEQFF; CDR3nt: TGCGCCAGCAGCCAAGTTCTAGCGGGGTTCTATGAGCAGTTCTTC
j_gene: TRBJ2-2; v_gene: TRBV5-5; d_gene: NA; abundance: few; CDR3aa: CASSPWGKNTGELFF; CDR3nt: TGTGCCAGCAGCCCCTGGGGAAAGAACACCGGGGAGCTGTTTTTT
j_gene: TRBJ2-5; v_gene: TRBV5-5; d_gene: NA; abundance: few; CDR3aa: CASSLERGWWETQYF; CDR3nt: TGTGCCAGCAGCTTGGAACGGGGTTGGTGGGAGACCCAGTACTTC
j_gene: TRBJ2-3; v_gene: TRBV6-1; d_gene: TRBD2; abundance: few; CDR3aa: CASLIAGASTDTQYF; CDR3nt: TGTGCCAGTTTAATAGCGGGGGCGAGCACAGATACGCAGTATTTT
j_gene: TRBJ2-7; v_gene: TRBV12-3/TRBV12-4; d_gene: NA; abundance: many; CDR3aa: CASSFHSYEQYF; CDR3nt: TGTGCCAGCAGTTTCCACAGCTACGAGCAGTACTTC
j_gene: TRBJ2-7; v_gene: TRBV5-1; d_gene: NA; abundance: many; CDR3aa: CASSLSQATYEQYF; CDR3nt: TGCGCCAGCAGCTTGTCACAGGCCACCTACGAGCAGTACTTC
j_gene: TRBJ2-3; v_gene: TRBV29-1; d_gene: NA; abundance: few; CDR3aa: CSVDTGQGPPSDTQYF; CDR3nt: TGCAGCGTTGATACCGGGCAGGGTCCTCCCTCGGATACGCAGTATTTT
j_gene: TRBJ2-4; v_gene: TRBV6-4; d_gene: NA; abundance: NA; CDR3aa: CASSPGGENIQYF; CDR3nt: TGTGCCAGCAGCCCAGGGGGGGAAAACATTCAGTACTTC
j_gene: TRBJ2-1; v_gene: TRBV29-1; d_gene: NA; abundance: few; CDR3aa: CSVVVGSSYNEQFF; CDR3nt: TGCAGCGTTGTGGTGGGTAGCTCCTACAATGAGCAGTTCTTC
j_gene: TRBJ2-7; v_gene: TRBV3-1; d_gene: TRBD2; abundance: few; CDR3aa: CASSQLDQASGNEQYF; CDR3nt: TGTGCCAGCAGCCAATTGGACCAGGCTAGCGGGAACGAGCAGTACTTC